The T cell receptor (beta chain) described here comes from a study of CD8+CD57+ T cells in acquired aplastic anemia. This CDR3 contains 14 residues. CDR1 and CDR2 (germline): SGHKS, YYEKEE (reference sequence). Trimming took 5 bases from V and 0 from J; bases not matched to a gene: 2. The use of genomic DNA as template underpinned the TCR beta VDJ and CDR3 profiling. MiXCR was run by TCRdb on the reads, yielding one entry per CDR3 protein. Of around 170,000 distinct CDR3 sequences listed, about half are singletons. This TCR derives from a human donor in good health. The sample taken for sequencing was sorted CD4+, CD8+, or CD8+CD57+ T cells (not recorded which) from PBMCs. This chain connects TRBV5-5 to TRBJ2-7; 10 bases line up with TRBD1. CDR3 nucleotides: TGTGCCAGCAGTGGGACAGGGGCCTCCTACGAGCAGTACTTC. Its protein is CASSGTGASYEQYF.